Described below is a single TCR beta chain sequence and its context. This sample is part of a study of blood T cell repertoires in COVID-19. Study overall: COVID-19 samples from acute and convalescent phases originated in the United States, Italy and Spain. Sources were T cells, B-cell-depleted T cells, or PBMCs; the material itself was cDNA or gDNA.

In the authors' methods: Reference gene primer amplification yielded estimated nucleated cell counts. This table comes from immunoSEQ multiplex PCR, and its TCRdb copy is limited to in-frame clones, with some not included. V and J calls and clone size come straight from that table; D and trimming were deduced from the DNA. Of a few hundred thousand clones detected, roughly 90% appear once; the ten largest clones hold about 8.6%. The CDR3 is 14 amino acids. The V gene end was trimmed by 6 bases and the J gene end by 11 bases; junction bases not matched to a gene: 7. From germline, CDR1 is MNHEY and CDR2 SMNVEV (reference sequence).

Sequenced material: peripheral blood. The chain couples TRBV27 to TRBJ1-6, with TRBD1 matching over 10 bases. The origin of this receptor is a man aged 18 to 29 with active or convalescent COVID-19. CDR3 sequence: CASRPGQGIPPLHF. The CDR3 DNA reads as TGTGCCAGCAGACCGGGACAGGGGATCCCACCCCTCCACTTT.